This T cell receptor (beta chain) was recorded in a study of T cells in narcolepsy. In the study overall: Enrolled donors included narcolepsy type 1 or type 2 patients and healthy controls. Broader study findings: Autoreactive clonotypes reportedly recurred in blood of same and different patients, not controls. Comparing one patient's CSF and blood CD4+ clonotypes highlighted HCRT- and TRIB2-specific autoreactive clonotypes.

This CDR3 comprises 13 residues. V lost 5 bases and J 2 bases, leaving 9 bases between the germline ends. The V gene's germline CDR1 is MNHEY and CDR2 SVGAGI. Concerning this clone itself: Its cognate antigen is unknown.

TCRdb's copy holds only in-frame clones and misses some; the assay was immunoSEQ multiplex PCR. The table lists about 41,000 clones, 70% to 90% of them singletons. Specimen: CD45RA- memory CD4+ T cells from PBMCs. The clonotype was recovered from a human donor with narcolepsy. The V call is TRBV6-5, the J call TRBJ1-1, with D maybe TRBD1 (5 bases). The CDR3 coding sequence is TGTGCCAGCAGTCCAGGGAGAAACACTGAAGCTTTCTTT. This sequence encodes CASSPGRNTEAFF.